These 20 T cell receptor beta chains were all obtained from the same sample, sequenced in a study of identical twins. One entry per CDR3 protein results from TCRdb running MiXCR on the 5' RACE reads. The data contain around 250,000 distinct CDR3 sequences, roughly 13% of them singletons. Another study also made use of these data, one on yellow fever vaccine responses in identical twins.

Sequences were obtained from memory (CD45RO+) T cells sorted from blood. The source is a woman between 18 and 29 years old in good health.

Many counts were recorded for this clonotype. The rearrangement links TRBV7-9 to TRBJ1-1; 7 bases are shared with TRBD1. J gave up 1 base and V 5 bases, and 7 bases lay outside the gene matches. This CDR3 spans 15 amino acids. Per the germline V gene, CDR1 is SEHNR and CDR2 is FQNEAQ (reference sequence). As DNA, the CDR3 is TGTGCCAGCAGCGGATACAGGGGCAAGAACACTGAAGCTTTCTTT. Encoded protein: CASSGYRGKNTEAFF.

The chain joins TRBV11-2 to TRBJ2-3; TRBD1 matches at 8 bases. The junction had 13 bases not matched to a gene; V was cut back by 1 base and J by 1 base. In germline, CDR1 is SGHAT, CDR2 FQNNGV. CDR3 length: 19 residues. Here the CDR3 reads CASSLGIGTGFRGTDTQYF. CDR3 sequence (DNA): TGTGCCAGCAGCTTAGGGATCGGGACAGGATTCCGGGGCACAGATACGCAGTATTTT.

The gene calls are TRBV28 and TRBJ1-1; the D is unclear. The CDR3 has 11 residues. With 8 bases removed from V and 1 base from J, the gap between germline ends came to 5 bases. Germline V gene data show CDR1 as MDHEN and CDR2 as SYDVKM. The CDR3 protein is CASGPNTEAFF. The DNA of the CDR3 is TGTGCCAGCGGTCCGAACACTGAAGCTTTCTTT.

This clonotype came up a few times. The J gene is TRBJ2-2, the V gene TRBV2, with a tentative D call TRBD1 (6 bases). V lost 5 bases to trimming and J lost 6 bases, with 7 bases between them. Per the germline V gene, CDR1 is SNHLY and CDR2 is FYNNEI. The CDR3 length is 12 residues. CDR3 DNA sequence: TGTGCCAGCAGTACAGGGTCCGGGGAGCTGTTTTTT. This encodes CASSTGSGELFF.

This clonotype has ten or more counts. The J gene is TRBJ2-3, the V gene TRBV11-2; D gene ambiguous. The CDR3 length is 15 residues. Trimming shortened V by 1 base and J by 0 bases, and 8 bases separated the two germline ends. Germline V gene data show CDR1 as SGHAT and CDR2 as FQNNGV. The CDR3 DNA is TGTGCCAGCAGCTTAGCCCCCTCTAGCACAGATACGCAGTATTTT. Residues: CASSLAPSSTDTQYF. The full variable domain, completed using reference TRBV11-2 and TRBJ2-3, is EAGVAQSPRYKIIEKRQSVAFWCNPISGHATLYWYQQILGQGPKLLIQFQNNGVVDDSQLPKDRFSAERLKGVDSTLKIQPAKLEDSAVYLCASSLAPSSTDTQYFGPGTRLTVL.

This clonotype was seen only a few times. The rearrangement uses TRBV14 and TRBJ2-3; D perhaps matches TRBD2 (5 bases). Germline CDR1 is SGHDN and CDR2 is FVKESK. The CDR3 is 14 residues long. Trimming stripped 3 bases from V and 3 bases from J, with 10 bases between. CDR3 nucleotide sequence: TGTGCCAGCAGCCATTTCCGGGGAACAGATACGCAGTATTTT. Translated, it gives CASSHFRGTDTQYF.

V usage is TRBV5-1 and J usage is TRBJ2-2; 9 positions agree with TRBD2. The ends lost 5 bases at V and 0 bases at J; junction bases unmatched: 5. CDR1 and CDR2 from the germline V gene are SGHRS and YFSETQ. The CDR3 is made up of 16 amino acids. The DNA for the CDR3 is TGCGCCAGCAGGACCCTAGCGGGACCGAACACCGGGGAGCTGTTTTTT. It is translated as CASRTLAGPNTGELFF.

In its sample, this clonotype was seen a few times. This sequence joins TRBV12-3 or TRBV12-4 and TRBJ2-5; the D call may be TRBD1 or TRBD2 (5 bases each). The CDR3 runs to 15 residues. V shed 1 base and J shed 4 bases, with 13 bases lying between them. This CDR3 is CASSLGAPRGETQYF. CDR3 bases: TGTGCCAGCAGTTTAGGGGCCCCGAGGGGAGAGACCCAGTACTTC.

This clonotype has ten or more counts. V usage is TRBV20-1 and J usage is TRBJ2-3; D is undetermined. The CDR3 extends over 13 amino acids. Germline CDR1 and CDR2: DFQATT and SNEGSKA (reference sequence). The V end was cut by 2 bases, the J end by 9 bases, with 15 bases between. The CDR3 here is CSARLGSQGTQYF. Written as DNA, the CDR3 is TGCAGTGCTAGACTGGGGTCCCAAGGAACGCAGTATTTT.

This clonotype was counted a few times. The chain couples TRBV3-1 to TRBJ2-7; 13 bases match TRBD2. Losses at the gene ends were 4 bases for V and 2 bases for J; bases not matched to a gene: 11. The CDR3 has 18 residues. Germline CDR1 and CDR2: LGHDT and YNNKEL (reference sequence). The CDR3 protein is CASSRRTSGSTKTYEQYF. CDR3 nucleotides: TGTGCCAGCAGCCGGCGGACTAGCGGGAGTACCAAAACCTACGAGCAGTACTTC.

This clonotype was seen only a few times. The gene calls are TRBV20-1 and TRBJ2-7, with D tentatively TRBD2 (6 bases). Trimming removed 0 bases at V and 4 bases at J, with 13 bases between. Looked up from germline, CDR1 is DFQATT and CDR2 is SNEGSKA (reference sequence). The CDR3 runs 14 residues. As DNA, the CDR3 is TGCAGTGCTAGAGATAACAGGCGGGAATACGAGCAGTACTTC. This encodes CSARDNRREYEQYF.

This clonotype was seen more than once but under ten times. The CDR3 region has the DNA TGTGCCAGCAGCGCTTCTAGCGCCACCTACGAGCAGTACTTC. Protein sequence: CASSASSATYEQYF. The rearrangement joins TRBV7-2 to TRBJ2-7; D might be TRBD2 (6 bases). The germline V gene encodes CDR1 SGHTA and CDR2 FQGNSA. CDR3 size: 14 residues. Trimming removed 5 bases from V and 2 bases from J, with 13 bases in between.

CDR3 nucleotide sequence: TGTGCCAGCAAGGGTGTCTCCTACGAGCAGTACTTC. Its protein is CASKGVSYEQYF. The V and J genes are TRBV6-6 and TRBJ2-7; D remains unclear. Trimming removed 7 bases from V and 0 bases from J, with 7 bases in between. The CDR3 is 12 residues long. Germline values: CDR1 MNHNY, CDR2 SVGAGI (reference sequence).

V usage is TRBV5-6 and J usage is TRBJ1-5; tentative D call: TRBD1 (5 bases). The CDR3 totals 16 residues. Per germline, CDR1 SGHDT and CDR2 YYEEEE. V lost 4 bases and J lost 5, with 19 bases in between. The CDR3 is CASSPGKGLSDQPQHF. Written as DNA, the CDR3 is TGTGCCAGCAGCCCAGGGAAGGGATTGAGCGATCAGCCCCAGCATTTT.

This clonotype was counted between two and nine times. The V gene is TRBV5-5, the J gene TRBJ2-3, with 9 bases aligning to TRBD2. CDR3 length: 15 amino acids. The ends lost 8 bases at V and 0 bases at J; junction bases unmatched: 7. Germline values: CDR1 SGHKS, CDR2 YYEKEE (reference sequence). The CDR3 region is CASRRGGWSTDTQYF. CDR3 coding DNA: TGTGCCAGTAGGCGGGGGGGGTGGAGCACAGATACGCAGTATTTT.

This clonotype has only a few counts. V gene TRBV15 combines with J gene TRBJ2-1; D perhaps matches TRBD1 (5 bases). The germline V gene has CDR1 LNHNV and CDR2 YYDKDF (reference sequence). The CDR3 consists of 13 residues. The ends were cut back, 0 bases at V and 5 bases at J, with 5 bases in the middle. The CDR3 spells CATSREGHNEQFF. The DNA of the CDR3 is TGTGCCACCAGCAGAGAGGGGCACAATGAGCAGTTCTTC.

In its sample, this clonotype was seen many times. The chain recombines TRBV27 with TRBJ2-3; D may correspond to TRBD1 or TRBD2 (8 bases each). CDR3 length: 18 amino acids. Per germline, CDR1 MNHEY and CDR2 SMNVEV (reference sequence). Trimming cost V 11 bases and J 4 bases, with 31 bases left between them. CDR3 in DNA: TGTGCCGCCTCAGGGGGCAACTTGCTAGCGGGCGGGCCAGATACGCAGTATTTT. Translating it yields CAASGGNLLAGGPDTQYF.

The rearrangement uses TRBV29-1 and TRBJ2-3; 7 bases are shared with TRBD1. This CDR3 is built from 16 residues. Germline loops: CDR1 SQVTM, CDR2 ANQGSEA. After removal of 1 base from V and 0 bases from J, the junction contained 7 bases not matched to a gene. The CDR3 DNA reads TGCAGCGTTGAAGGGGCGGACAGGTCAAGCACAGATACGCAGTATTTT. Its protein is CSVEGADRSSTDTQYF.

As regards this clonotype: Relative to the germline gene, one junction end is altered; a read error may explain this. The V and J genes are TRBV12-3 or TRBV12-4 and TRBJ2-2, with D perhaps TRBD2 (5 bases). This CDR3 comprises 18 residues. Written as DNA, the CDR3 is TGTGCCATCAGTTTCGCCACCAGAGCTAGCCGGGACACCGGGGAGCTGTTTTTT. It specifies CAISFATRASRDTGELFF.

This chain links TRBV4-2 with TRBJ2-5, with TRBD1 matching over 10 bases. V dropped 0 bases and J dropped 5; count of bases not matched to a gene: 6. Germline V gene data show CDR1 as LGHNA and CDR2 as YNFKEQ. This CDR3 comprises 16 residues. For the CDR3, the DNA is TGTGCCAGCAGCCAAGATTATTCGGACAGGGGGGAGACCCAGTACTTC. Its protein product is CASSQDYSDRGETQYF.